Below, one T cell receptor (beta chain) is given with its context. The antigen this receptor binds is unknown. No quality values exist for individual bases; no much larger clone is one base distant. The cohort was made up of roughly 670 healthy bone marrow donors. All cohort members were sampled while nominally healthy, although unrecorded immune exposures were likely present. The donor tested CMV seropositive, placing the donor among the 289 seropositive members of the cohort. Each donor provided a peripheral blood sample, and peripheral blood mononuclear cells were used for TCR beta sequencing. The Qiagen DNeasy Blood Extraction Kit was used to extract genomic DNA from the blood cell samples. The library relied on the immunoSEQ multiplex PCR assay. A mixture of 60 forward primers for TCR Vbeta segments and 13 reverse primers for TCR Jbeta segments was used in the multiplex PCR. The CDR3 region of rearranged TCR beta genes was amplified from genomic DNA by a multiplex PCR assay. The Illumina HiSeq System was used to sequence the amplified TCR beta libraries as 87-base-pair reads. Turning to the authors' computational methods: A later analysis tallied some 79 million unique TCR beta chains across the 610 or so repertoires, and some 12 million of those chains were shared by two or more donors. Raw reads were error-corrected and collapsed into unique sequences by a nearest-neighbor algorithm in which closely related sequences were merged to remove PCR and sequencing errors. Alignment of CDR3 sequences to IMGT reference sequences was used to assign V, D and J gene segments. For a sequence to be retained, at least a six-nucleotide match to both a V gene segment and a J gene segment was required. A rearrangement was called productive if the CDR3 had no stop codons and remained in frame with V and J, and every other rearrangement was called non-productive. Following IMGT convention, CDR3 was defined as the stretch from the second conserved V-encoded cysteine to the conserved J-encoded phenylalanine. Sequences without an unambiguous match to a single V gene segment were excluded from the earlier analysis of a few hundred of the donors. An earlier analysis of under 750 of the donors called V segments functional above 56.7% productive rearrangements and segregating when the between-donor standard deviation exceeded 5%. A statistical classification framework was developed to diagnose cytomegalovirus status using the catalog of TCR beta chain sequences. A later analysis assigned V and J genes by comparing TCR nucleotide sequences with IMGT/GENE-DB human TR gene sequences. The TCRdist pipeline was used in a later analysis to assign CDR3 sequences and most-parsimonious VDJ recombination scenarios. In a later analysis, each TCR beta chain was defined by its CDR3 amino acid sequence together with its V-gene family, and reads without a unique V-gene family were excluded. In a later analysis, 550 to 650 highly shared, low-generation-probability nucleotide sequences were removed to address suspected cross-contamination and a sequencing artifact. In a later analysis, a clonal expansion index for each public chain was calculated from normalized within-repertoire ranks of inferred template counts. In a later analysis, generation probabilities were computed using a VDJ recombination model fitted to out-of-frame rearrangements, and the results were checked against IGoR. In a later analysis, hypergeometric tests were used to score TCR-TCR, TCR-HLA and TCR-CMV co-occurrence, with a repertoire-size bias correction applied to TCR pairs. False discovery rates were estimated in a later analysis by permuting HLA or CMV assignments 20 times. In a later analysis, co-occurring TCRs were grouped using DBSCAN, with TCRdist sequence similarity added in when clustering inside HLA-allele-positive subsets. Repertoires with fewer than 30,000 or more than 120,000 public chains were left out of co-occurrence clustering, as were five repertoires with anomalous nucleotide sharing. Entries here come from immuneACCESS through TCRdb and include only in-frame sequences with V and J called. Some clones fail to appear in such tables; in the studies checked, an unresolved V gene covers under half of the shortfall, and the cause of the remainder is unknown. Clone size and the V and J calls come from that table; the DNA yielded D and trimming. This sample is represented by 130,000 or so clones; about 81% of them were singletons. Jointly, the top ten make up 7.5% to 9.5% of the sample.

The sample comes from a study of cytomegalovirus exposure and HLA in healthy donors (dated by TCRdb to 2016 to 2017). About the study as a whole: An earlier analysis of several hundred of the donors reported roughly 270 Gb of sequence data and approximately 110 million unique TCR beta sequences from 150 million to 200 million T cells. Donor age, sex, ethnicity and CMV serostatus were compiled alongside the repertoire data. HLA typing included class I and class II loci at four-digit resolution. Besides the first cohort of about 730 subjects, a separate validation cohort made up of 120 different subjects was used. An early release that covered about 640 HLA-typed donors contained approximately 300 gigabases of sequencing data and tens of millions of unique TCR sequences. High-throughput TCR immunosequencing, statistical association of individual TCRs with disease status, and machine learning were combined to predict cytomegalovirus infection status. Because of strong linkage in the cohort, roughly 5 DR-DQ haplotypes were treated as single units for association and clustering. Of the roughly 400 genotyped donors, 81% fell in the genetic ancestry cluster associated with self-reported Caucasian donors. In an earlier analysis of 500 to 650 of the donors, high-throughput TCR beta sequencing was used to judge whether each TCR beta V gene segment behaved as functional or pseudogenic. Every discovery cohort repertoire had been produced on one sequencing platform. Across approximately 400 genotyped donors of the cohort, an average of approximately 220,000 unique TCR beta nucleotide sequences per donor were sequenced, and 15% to 20% of those sequences were non-productive. The number of donors typed differed by locus, with roughly 629-640 for A, B, C, DRB1 and DQB1, around 500 for DQA1, 600 to 610 for DPA1, and some 470 for DPB1. The study was designed to test whether signatures of past pathogen exposure could be identified by cataloging public T cell receptors. In a later genetic analysis, genome-wide SNP genotypes for about 65% of the roughly 700 donors were used, and that subset was treated as a discovery cohort. A later analysis re-analyzed previously published TCR beta repertoires from 550 to 700 donors and added high-resolution HLA genotyping to study TCR occurrence patterns. The T cell repertoires of around 730 subjects were profiled by immunosequencing and related to cytomegalovirus serostatus. Rather than using new phenotypic data, the later analysis identified candidate immune exposures from TCR beta sequences and from how often those sequences occurred across donors.

The germline V gene (reference sequence) yields SEHNR for CDR1 and FQNEAQ for CDR2. At the junction V is shortened by 5 bases and J by 7 bases; bases outside the gene matches: 8. The CDR3 runs 14 residues from the cysteine to the phenylalanine. Solely the CDR3 DNA is kept, with 42 bases framed from the first base. Overall study outcomes, separate from this receptor: Linkage disequilibrium might explain the correlated functional status among segregating V segments, but an unknown experimental factor could not be excluded. In a later genetic analysis, a missense DCLRE1C variant was associated with V-gene and J-gene trimming of TCR beta chains, and the association was replicated in an independent cohort. Because the 87-base-pair reads could not distinguish some IMGT-functional V segments, including TRBV6-2 and TRBV6-3, those segments were excluded. In a later analysis, 15,000 to 20,000 TCR beta sequences were associated with specific HLA alleles at a false discovery rate of 0.05. A few of the identified cytomegalovirus-associated TCR beta chains were confirmed in vitro to be specific for cytomegalovirus antigens. When HLA alleles, especially DR and DQ, strongly co-occurred, TCR associations were difficult to assign to individual alleles. This cohort had only TCR beta chains sequenced, and the lack of alpha or paired-chain data limited which features could be detected. HLA typing was unavailable for some donors at each locus, so association tests used only the typed subset. The classifier was reported to diagnose cytomegalovirus status with high specificity and sensitivity in both the original cohort and the validation cohort. According to a later genetic analysis, donors in an Asian-associated ancestry cluster had fewer N-insertions in productive TCRs than the approximately 700-donor mean. Seventeen rarely observed V segments, including chromosome 9 orphons, were excluded from the earlier analysis of almost 600 of the donors because counts were too low. A cluster of highly shared sequence variants was judged likely to represent a technical artifact of the sequencing pipeline. Most CMV-associated TCR beta chains appeared to be HLA-restricted in a later analysis, and the HLA associations seemed to be driven largely by CMV exposure. The study listed around 160 TCR beta chains as associated with cytomegalovirus. While some public TCRs were present in many individuals, most TCR sequences turned up only very rarely across donors. In an earlier analysis of around 600 of the donors, most TCR beta V segments were observed in productive rearrangements about 87% or about 30% of the time, broadly matching IMGT annotations. It was suggested by the authors that the approach could potentially be generalized to other disease states and immunological phenotypes. The presence/absence analyses assumed that sequencing depth was roughly uniform across donors, and that assumption may not be true. A further reported finding was that TCR beta sequences accurately predicted the HLA-A and HLA-B alleles for most subjects in the first cohort. In a later analysis, HLA-associated TCR beta chains showed more clonal expansion and lower generation probabilities than non-associated chains that were equally common. A later analysis found that TCR association rates varied across HLA loci, with DRB1 alleles showing the most associated TCRs and HLA-C alleles the fewest. A later analysis reported that several top co-occurrence clusters appeared linked to parvovirus B19, influenza, CMV and Epstein-Barr virus. For the cohort, immune exposure information was limited to CMV serostatus.

This clonotype was sampled from a woman between 45 and 60 years old in good health and CMV-seropositive. The sample was PBMCs. In this chain, TRBV7-9 is recombined with TRBJ1-2, with TRBD1 matching 9 junction bases. The CDR3 protein is CASSPTGGGRGYTF. The DNA sequence follows: TGTGCCAGCAGCCCAACAGGGGGCGGGCGTGGCTACACCTTC.